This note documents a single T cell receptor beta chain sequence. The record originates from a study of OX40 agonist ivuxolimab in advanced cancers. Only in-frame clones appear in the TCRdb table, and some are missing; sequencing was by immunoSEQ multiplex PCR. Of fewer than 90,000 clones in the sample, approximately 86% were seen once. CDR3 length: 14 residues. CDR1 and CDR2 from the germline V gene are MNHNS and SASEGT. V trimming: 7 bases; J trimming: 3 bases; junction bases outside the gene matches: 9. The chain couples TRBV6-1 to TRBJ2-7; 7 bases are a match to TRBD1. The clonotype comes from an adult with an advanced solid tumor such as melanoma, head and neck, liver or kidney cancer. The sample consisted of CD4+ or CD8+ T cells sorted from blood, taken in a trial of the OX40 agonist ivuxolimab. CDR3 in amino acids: CASNVPGQNYEQYF. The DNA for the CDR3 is TGTGCCAGCAACGTCCCGGGACAGAACTACGAGCAGTACTTC.